This TCR beta chain was observed in a study of blood T cell repertoires in COVID-19. Whole-study context: Whether acute or convalescent, the COVID-19 samples came from the United States, Italy and Spain. Sample material is recorded as cDNA or gDNA derived from T cells, B-cell-depleted T cells, or PBMCs.

Trimming removed 2 bases at V and 6 bases at J, with 13 bases between. Germline V gene lookup returns CDR1 SGHTA and CDR2 FQGNSA. The CDR3 runs to 14 residues. Authors' processing steps: The authors estimated nucleated cell counts from reference gene primer amplification. TCRdb's copy holds only in-frame clones and misses some; the assay was immunoSEQ multiplex PCR. V and J calls and clone size are given by that table; D and trimming were obtained from the DNA. The sample yields some 250,000 clones, roughly 90% seen once. The rearrangement joins TRBV7-2 to TRBJ1-2; possible D gene TRBD1, 5 bases. The TCR originated in a man aged 25-45 years who had recovered from COVID-19. Specimen: peripheral blood. CDR3: CASSLPGRTHGYTF. The CDR3 DNA reads as TGTGCCAGCAGCTTACCAGGGAGGACTCATGGCTACACCTTC.